These 21 T cell receptor beta chains were sequenced from one sample in a study of Graves' ophthalmopathy and Graves' hyperthyroidism. Beta-chain TCR CDR3 regions were amplified from RNA transcripts. Investigators did first-round RT-PCR with HTBI primers, then second-round multiplex PCR. MiXCR, run by TCRdb on the multiplex PCR reads, gives a single entry per CDR3 protein. This sample has over 500,000 distinct CDR3 sequences, with about 24% found just once. The material sequenced was peripheral blood. These receptor sequences come from a woman aged 18 to 35 with stable Graves' hyperthyroidism. Some clones in this sample may be carry-over from other donors' samples.

Regarding this clonotype: Being one base from a much bigger clone, this may be a read error. Likely a read error: the CDR3 ends without its conserved phenylalanine or tryptophan. The gene calls are TRBV30 and TRBJ1-2, with 7 bases fitting TRBD1. Germline V CDR1 and CDR2: GTSNPN, SVGIG (reference sequence). This CDR3 has 14 residues. The J segment lost 4 bases and the V segment lost 8 bases, leaving 13 bases of the junction unmatched. The CDR3 protein is CAPTAQGSGYGYTY. In nucleotides, the CDR3 is TGTGCCCCCACCGCACAGGGGTCTGGCTATGGCTACACCTAC.

In its sample, this clonotype was seen many times. The chain has TRBV27 and TRBJ1-5, with 7 bases identical to TRBD1. V was pared by 0 bases and J by 2 bases, with 4 bases of the junction left unmatched. The germline CDR1 and CDR2 sequences are MNHEY and SMNVEV (reference sequence). The CDR3 consists of 16 residues. DNA of the CDR3: TGTGCCAGCAGTTTATCGGGCAGGGGGGGCAATCAGCCCCAGCATTTT. This sequence encodes CASSLSGRGGNQPQHF.

Worth noting for this clonotype: At one boundary the junction diverges from the germline segment, which might be a read error. J is TRBJ2-7 and V is TRBV7-2; D gene unclear. CDR3 size: 11 residues. The germline gives CDR1 SGHTA, CDR2 FQGNSA. In DNA, the CDR3 is TGTGCCAGCAGCCAAGAAGGCAGCATGATGTTC. Translating gives CASSQEGSMMF.

This clonotype was seen many times. Compared with germline, one end of the junction differs, possibly owing to a read error. This chain uses TRBV29-1 with TRBJ1-2, with TRBD1 identical over 8 bases. Germline loops: CDR1 SQVTM, CDR2 ANQGSEA. The CDR3 is 9 amino acids. CDR3: CSVIPDRVF. The CDR3, as DNA: TGCAGCGTTATCCCGGACAGGGTCTTC.

This clonotype occurred a few times. The V gene is TRBV27, the J gene TRBJ1-1; 10 bases align to TRBD1. Germline V CDR1 and CDR2: MNHEY, SMNVEV (reference sequence). After removal of 5 bases from V and 0 bases from J, the junction contained 6 bases not matched to a gene. This CDR3 has 16 residues. In DNA form, the CDR3 reads TGTGCCAGCAGTCCCCTCGGGACAGGGGTGAACACTGAAGCTTTCTTT. This codes for CASSPLGTGVNTEAFF.

The table lists this clonotype with many counts. The rearrangement uses TRBV2 and TRBJ1-1; D is uncertain. CDR3 length: 11 residues. With 7 bases removed from V and 3 bases from J, the gap between germline ends came to 6 bases. Germline V gene lookup returns CDR1 SNHLY and CDR2 FYNNEI. The CDR3 is CASNTHTEAFF. Here the CDR3 DNA reads TGTGCCAGCAATACTCACACTGAAGCTTTCTTT.

A note on this clonotype: One base away lies a much larger clone, so this may be a sequencing read error. V usage is TRBV28 and J usage is TRBJ1-2; maybe TRBD1 (5 bases). Per the germline V gene, CDR1 is MDHEN and CDR2 is SYDVKM. Trimming removed 10 bases from V and 8 bases from J, with 17 bases in between. The CDR3 spans 12 residues. The CDR3 sequence is CANRWGGDGYTF. The CDR3, as DNA: TGTGCCAACAGATGGGGCGGGGACGGCTACACCTTC.

V is TRBV19 and J is TRBJ1-1, with a weak D call TRBD1 (6 bases). CDR1 is LNHDA and CDR2 is SQIVND in the germline V gene (reference sequence). The CDR3 is made up of 14 amino acids. The germline V and J ends were trimmed by 7 bases and 5 bases, with 17 bases remaining between them. Written as DNA, the CDR3 is TGTGCCAGTACCCCCCGGAGGGGGAGAACTGAAGCTTTCTTT. It encodes CASTPRRGRTEAFF.

This sequence joins TRBV27 and TRBJ1-5, with 7 bases identical to TRBD1. The J segment lost 9 bases and the V segment lost 6 bases, leaving 11 bases of the junction unmatched. The CDR3 is made up of 14 amino acids. CDR1 and CDR2 (germline): MNHEY, SMNVEV (reference sequence). The CDR3 region is CASSPLGTASPQHF. The CDR3 DNA sequence: TGTGCCAGCAGCCCTCTCGGGACAGCCTCGCCCCAGCATTTT.

The CDR3 bases are TGCGCCAGCAGCCAACCTCGACAGGGACAAAACATTCAGTACTTC. It yields the protein CASSQPRQGQNIQYF. The genes are TRBV4-1 and TRBJ2-4; 7 bases agree with TRBD1. CDR1 is MGHRA and CDR2 is YSYEKL in the germline V gene. The V gene end was trimmed by 2 bases and the J gene end by 5 bases; junction bases not matched to a gene: 6. The CDR3 has 15 amino acids.

This clonotype showed up many times. This chain joins TRBV6-1 and TRBJ2-2; 15 bases map to TRBD2. Germline V CDR1 and CDR2: MNHNS, SASEGT. The CDR3 runs to 18 residues. Trimming removed 5 bases from V and 6 bases from J; junction bases left unmatched: 10. The CDR3 sequence is CASSQRTSGGAFAGELFF. CDR3 nucleotide sequence: TGTGCCAGCAGTCAAAGGACTAGCGGGGGGGCCTTCGCCGGGGAGCTGTTTTTT.

This clonotype was counted between two and nine times. The chain is built from TRBV7-2 and TRBJ2-5; 8 bases map to TRBD2. Germline V gene lookup returns CDR1 SGHTA and CDR2 FQGNSA. The V segment lost 0 bases and the J segment 1 base; nucleotides outside the gene matches: 4. The CDR3 runs to 16 residues. CDR3 coding DNA: TGTGCCAGCAGCTTAGCGTCCCGGGGGGGCCAAGAGACCCAGTACTTC. It is translated as CASSLASRGGQETQYF.

This clonotype was counted ten times or more. The chain links TRBV15 to TRBJ2-7; 9 bases are a match to TRBD1. This CDR3 is built from 14 residues. J gave up 1 base and V 6 bases, and 4 bases lay outside the gene matches. From germline, CDR1 is LNHNV and CDR2 YYDKDF (reference sequence). The CDR3 sequence: CATRVGQGSYEQYF. The CDR3 nucleotides read TGTGCCACCAGGGTCGGACAGGGGTCCTACGAGCAGTACTTC.

There are many counts of this clonotype. This chain links TRBV6-1 with TRBJ1-1; the D gene is possibly TRBD1 (5 bases). Germline lookup yields CDR1 MNHNS and CDR2 SASEGT. The CDR3 is made up of 13 amino acids. V was clipped by 6 bases and J by 3 bases, with 11 bases between them. The CDR3 DNA is TGTGCCAGCAGGTCCGTGGGGGACACTGAAGCTTTCTTT. This codes for CASRSVGDTEAFF.

This clonotype showed up many times. V is TRBV6-5 and J is TRBJ1-1, with D maybe TRBD1 (5 bases). Between the trimmed V and J ends, which lost 6 bases and 1 base, there was a span of 12 bases. The CDR3 extends over 14 amino acids. Germline CDR1 and CDR2: MNHEY and SVGAGI. CDR3 coding DNA: TGTGCCAGCAGCCCCGGGACGGCGAACACTGAAGCTTTCTTT. This translates into CASSPGTANTEAFF.

This clonotype has ten or more counts. The rearrangement joins TRBV6-5 to TRBJ2-7; D is unclear. Germline CDR1 is MNHEY and CDR2 is SVGAGI. The CDR3 totals 15 residues. V lost 2 bases, J lost 3 bases, and 14 bases lay in between. CDR3 coding DNA: TGTGCCAGCAGTTACGCCCCATTTGGATACTACGAGCAGTACTTC. Its protein product is CASSYAPFGYYEQYF.

Worth noting for this clonotype: One end of the junction fails to match germline, which may point to a read error. The rearrangement joins TRBV7-3 to TRBJ2-2; TRBD2 might be the D (6 bases). The CDR3 contains 17 residues. CDR1 SGHTA and CDR2 FQGTGA come from the germline V gene. CDR3 sequence reads: CASSLFGLATHTGELCF. The CDR3 DNA follows: TGTGCCAGCAGCTTATTTGGGCTAGCGACACACACCGGGGAGCTGTGTTTT.

This clonotype has just a few counts. V and J are TRBV25-1 and TRBJ2-2, with D perhaps TRBD1 (6 bases). The germline V gene encodes CDR1 MGHDK and CDR2 SYGVNS. This CDR3 region has 15 residues. With 5 bases removed from V and 3 bases from J, the gap between germline ends came to 13 bases. CDR3 sequence: CASSQTGTDTGELFF. DNA of the CDR3: TGTGCCAGCAGTCAAACAGGGACCGACACCGGGGAGCTGTTTTTT.

The chain joins TRBV11-2 to TRBJ2-5; TRBD1 matches 7 bases. TRBJ2-7 explains the end of the DNA better; the J call may be wrong. This CDR3 is built from 14 residues. From germline, CDR1 is SGHAT and CDR2 FQNNGV. In DNA form, the CDR3 reads TGTGCCAGCAGCTTCGAGACAGGGACCTACGAGCAGTACTTC. Its protein is CASSFETGTYEQYF.

Comment on this clonotype: Because the CDR3 is missing its conserved closing phenylalanine or tryptophan, this is likely a read error. The CDR3: CASSYLRDLNYGYTV. CDR3 in DNA: TGTGCCAGCAGCTACCTCCGGGACCTTAACTATGGCTACACCGTC. The chain has TRBV7-2 and TRBJ1-2; the D gene is possibly TRBD1 (5 bases). The CDR3 runs 15 residues. Germline V CDR1 and CDR2: SGHTA, FQGNSA. V lost 4 bases to trimming and J lost 1 base, with 13 bases between them.

There are many counts of this clonotype. V usage is TRBV6-1 and J usage is TRBJ1-5; 11 nucleotides match TRBD1. Germline values: CDR1 MNHNS, CDR2 SASEGT. Trimming at V came to 5 bases and at J to 0 bases, leaving 3 bases not matched to a gene. The length of the CDR3 is 16 residues. The CDR3 nucleotides read TGTGCCAGCAGTACGGGGACAGGGGGTAGCAATCAGCCCCAGCATTTT. It yields the protein CASSTGTGGSNQPQHF.